This T cell receptor beta chain was captured by sequencing in a study of CD8+ T cells in alopecia areata. Extracted RNA was reverse transcribed into cDNA, the sequencing template. Sequencing was performed with immunoSEQ multiplex PCR; in TCRdb, only in-frame clones are kept and a portion is missing. The sample includes 110,000 or so clones, approximately 51% of them seen just once. Germline V CDR1 and CDR2: SGHRS, YFSETQ. The CDR3 loop spans 13 amino acids. With 3 bases removed from V and 7 bases from J, the gap between germline ends came to 13 bases. Overall study findings and caveats: Whereas mice showed it more clearly, TCR sharing across patients was murkier, possibly because of HLA. Scalp clonality decreased significantly with tofacitinib, and so did expanded CD8+ clones among the top 100.

Of note for this clone: Its antigen is still unknown.

This sample's treatment: oral pan-JAK inhibitor, 5-10 mg twice daily. V gene TRBV5-1 combines with J gene TRBJ1-2; D is uncertain. The sequencing here drew on CD4+ T cells sorted from blood, taken at week 24, from a patient treated with tofacitinib. The source of this sequence is a human donor with alopecia areata. The CDR3 DNA follows: TGCGCCAGCAGCTCGCCTGGATATGCTGGCTACACCTTC. It encodes CASSSPGYAGYTF.